The TCR beta chain under discussion was sequenced for a study of blood T cell repertoires in COVID-19. Study-level background: Acute and convalescent COVID-19 samples came from the United States, Italy and Spain.

Per the original methods: The assay estimated nucleated cells by amplifying reference gene primers. Using immunoSEQ multiplex PCR, the repertoire was profiled, and TCRdb retains in-frame clones only, with some absent. V, J and clone size derive from that table, while D and trimming were established from the DNA sequence. The table shows some 180,000 clones, with approximately 85% occurring only once. The CDR3 has 13 amino acids. V dropped 6 bases and J dropped 2 bases, with 10 bases sitting between them. The sequenced material came from peripheral blood. The J gene is TRBJ1-1, the V gene TRBV12-3 or TRBV12-4; possibly TRBD1 for D (5 bases). The source is a woman in her sixties or seventies with acute or convalescent COVID-19. CDR3 loop: CASRTGDNTEAFF. For the CDR3, the DNA is TGTGCCAGCAGGACGGGGGACAACACTGAAGCTTTCTTT.